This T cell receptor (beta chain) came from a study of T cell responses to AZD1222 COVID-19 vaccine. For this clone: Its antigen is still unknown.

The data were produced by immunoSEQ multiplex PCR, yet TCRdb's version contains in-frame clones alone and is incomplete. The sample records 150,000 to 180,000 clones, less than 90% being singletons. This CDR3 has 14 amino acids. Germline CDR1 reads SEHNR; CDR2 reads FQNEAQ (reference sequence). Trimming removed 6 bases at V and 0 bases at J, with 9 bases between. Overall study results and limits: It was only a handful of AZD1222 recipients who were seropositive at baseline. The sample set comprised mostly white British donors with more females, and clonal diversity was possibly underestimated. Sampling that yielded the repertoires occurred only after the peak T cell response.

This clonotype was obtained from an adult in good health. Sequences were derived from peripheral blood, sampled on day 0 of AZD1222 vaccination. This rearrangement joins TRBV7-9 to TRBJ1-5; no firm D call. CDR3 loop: CASSLSYSNQPQHF. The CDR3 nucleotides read TGTGCCAGCAGTCTTAGTTATAGCAATCAGCCCCAGCATTTT. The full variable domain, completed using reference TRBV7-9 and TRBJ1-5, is DTGVSQNPRHKITKRGQNVTFRCDPISEHNRLYWYRQTLGQGPEFLTYFQNEAQLEKSRLLSDRFSAERPKGSFSTLEIQRTEQGDSAMYLCASSLSYSNQPQHFGDGTRLSIL.